This TCR beta chain stems from a study of T-cell memory formation after mild COVID-19. Study-wide findings and caveats: Pre-infection memory held some responding clones, suggesting pre-existing cross-reactive T cells responded. A second wave expanding day 15 to 37 was CD4+-biased; contracting clones were balanced. The authors did not confirm SARS-CoV-2 specificity of second-wave clones peaking day 37. For contracting clones, CD4+ ones sat mainly in CM and EM, CD8+ in EMRA.

One entry per CDR3 protein results from TCRdb running MiXCR on the 5' RACE reads. Among 250,000 to 300,000 distinct CDR3 sequences, 15% to 20% were seen once, and the ten largest hold approximately 23%. In regard to this clonotype: Its cognate antigen is unknown.

This TCR derives from a man between 18 and 29 years old who had mild COVID-19 (a few samples of this study predate the infection). Cell type and time point are not known. The sequenced sample was PBMCs or a T cell subset sorted from them (not recorded which).

The CDR3 spells CASSPMVGTEAFF. The CDR3 nucleotides are TGCGCCAGCAGCCCTATGGTTGGGACTGAAGCTTTCTTT. The chain combines TRBV5-1 with TRBJ1-1, with unresolved D. The CDR3 totals 13 residues. V was pared by 4 bases and J by 5 bases, with 12 bases between. Germline V CDR1 and CDR2: SGHRS, YFSETQ.